Listed below are T cell receptor beta chains from one sample, sequenced in a study of identical twins. TCRdb used MiXCR to reprocess the 5' RACE reads, holding one entry per CDR3 protein. The sample lists a few hundred thousand distinct CDR3 sequences; 20% to 25% were seen once. These data were also reused for a study on T cells expressing NK-cell markers.

The sample consisted of CD4+ T cells sorted from blood. The source is a woman aged 18-29 years in good health. Both conserved end residues are part of each CDR3. D genes are given only for firm matches.

J gene: TRBJ1-2
D gene: -
CDR3 length: 14
V gene: TRBV20-1
CDR3 protein: CSATYPGRSQGYTF

J gene: TRBJ2-1
D gene: TRBD1
CDR3 length: 15
V gene: TRBV3-1
CDR3 protein: CASSQPRGPYNEQFF

J gene: TRBJ2-2
D gene: TRBD2
CDR3 length: 19
V gene: TRBV4-3
CDR3 protein: CASSQEPGYGGTGTGELFF

J gene: TRBJ2-1
D gene: TRBD2
CDR3 length: 15
V gene: TRBV12-3/TRBV12-4
CDR3 protein: CASSLREGRGSEQFF

J gene: TRBJ2-7
D gene: -
CDR3 length: 13
V gene: TRBV3-1
CDR3 protein: CASSQGRDYEQYF

J gene: TRBJ2-1
D gene: -
CDR3 length: 14
V gene: TRBV6-1
CDR3 protein: CASMRSFSYNEQFF

J gene: TRBJ2-3
D gene: -
CDR3 length: 13
V gene: TRBV28
CDR3 protein: CAIRAGATDTQYF

J gene: TRBJ2-6
D gene: -
CDR3 length: 18
V gene: TRBV5-6
CDR3 protein: CASSLGLDPASGANVLTF

J gene: TRBJ2-5
D gene: TRBD1
CDR3 length: 14
V gene: TRBV7-6
CDR3 protein: CASSPGQGLQTQYF

J gene: TRBJ2-1
D gene: TRBD2
CDR3 length: 17
V gene: TRBV6-4
CDR3 protein: CASSRLAEMPRYNEQFF

J gene: TRBJ1-5
D gene: TRBD1
CDR3 length: 15
V gene: TRBV7-9
CDR3 protein: CASSTGTGRNQPQHF

J gene: TRBJ2-1
D gene: -
CDR3 length: 15
V gene: TRBV6-2/TRBV6-3
CDR3 protein: CASSGRLKIRNEQFF

J gene: TRBJ2-1
D gene: TRBD2
CDR3 length: 13
V gene: TRBV20-1
CDR3 protein: CSAGGTSGGGKFF

J gene: TRBJ2-1
D gene: -
CDR3 length: 16
V gene: TRBV20-1
CDR3 protein: CSAPVDSSDSYNEQFF

J gene: TRBJ2-3
D gene: -
CDR3 length: 14
V gene: TRBV10-3
CDR3 protein: CAISEAWSQDTQYF

J gene: TRBJ2-7
D gene: -
CDR3 length: 13
V gene: TRBV4-3
CDR3 protein: CASSQVRSYEQYF

J gene: TRBJ2-1
D gene: TRBD2
CDR3 length: 17
V gene: TRBV3-1
CDR3 protein: CASSSLRLAGGPNEQFF

J gene: TRBJ2-1
D gene: -
CDR3 length: 13
V gene: TRBV29-1
CDR3 protein: CSATGLSYNEQFF

J gene: TRBJ1-2
D gene: TRBD1
CDR3 length: 14
V gene: TRBV7-2
CDR3 protein: CASSSGTGYDGYTF

J gene: TRBJ2-1
D gene: -
CDR3 length: 15
V gene: TRBV20-1
CDR3 protein: CSASRGRGPLHEQFF

J gene: TRBJ1-4
D gene: -
CDR3 length: 12
V gene: TRBV6-5
CDR3 protein: CASSYSNEKLFF

J gene: TRBJ2-7
D gene: -
CDR3 length: 13
V gene: TRBV6-5
CDR3 protein: CASSFIRSYEQYF

J gene: TRBJ1-2
D gene: -
CDR3 length: 14
V gene: TRBV12-3/TRBV12-4
CDR3 protein: CASSPRTGLASYTF

J gene: TRBJ2-1
D gene: -
CDR3 length: 12
V gene: TRBV6-5
CDR3 protein: CASNGGGNEQFF

J gene: TRBJ2-5
D gene: -
CDR3 length: 15
V gene: TRBV4-2
CDR3 protein: CASSQAGFSGVTQYF

J gene: TRBJ2-3
D gene: TRBD2
CDR3 length: 17
V gene: TRBV3-1
CDR3 protein: CASSQAEVWGRAYTQYF

J gene: TRBJ1-1
D gene: TRBD1
CDR3 length: 11
V gene: TRBV20-1
CDR3 protein: CSAREDRGAFF

J gene: TRBJ1-5
D gene: -
CDR3 length: 15
V gene: TRBV6-2/TRBV6-3
CDR3 protein: CASTPFGGLNQPQHF

J gene: TRBJ2-3
D gene: TRBD2
CDR3 length: 15
V gene: TRBV12-3/TRBV12-4
CDR3 protein: CASSFQGLATDTQYF

J gene: TRBJ2-7
D gene: TRBD1
CDR3 length: 12
V gene: TRBV20-1
CDR3 protein: CSASQGAHEQYF

J gene: TRBJ2-1
D gene: -
CDR3 length: 14
V gene: TRBV20-1
CDR3 protein: CSVDPGQAWNEQFF

J gene: TRBJ1-5
D gene: -
CDR3 length: 15
V gene: TRBV5-1
CDR3 protein: CASRMGPQSNQPQHF

J gene: TRBJ2-3
D gene: TRBD1
CDR3 length: 15
V gene: TRBV20-1
CDR3 protein: CSAQNRQGDTDTQYF

J gene: TRBJ2-3
D gene: -
CDR3 length: 14
V gene: TRBV20-1
CDR3 protein: CSAFGRGSTDTQYF

J gene: TRBJ1-2
D gene: -
CDR3 length: 16
V gene: TRBV6-1
CDR3 protein: CASKGRETAIGPGYTF

J gene: TRBJ2-1
D gene: -
CDR3 length: 11
V gene: TRBV4-3
CDR3 protein: CASGGPTKQFF

J gene: TRBJ2-7
D gene: -
CDR3 length: 12
V gene: TRBV20-1
CDR3 protein: CSARGPFYEQYF

J gene: TRBJ2-7
D gene: TRBD2
CDR3 length: 15
V gene: TRBV5-1
CDR3 protein: CASSRVTSGAYEQYF

J gene: TRBJ2-1
D gene: -
CDR3 length: 13
V gene: TRBV20-1
CDR3 protein: CSPQGSSYNEQFF

J gene: TRBJ1-3
D gene: -
CDR3 length: 22
V gene: TRBV5-1
CDR3 protein: CASSGRPGPALPGSGMGNTIYF

J gene: TRBJ2-1
D gene: -
CDR3 length: 14
V gene: TRBV7-2
CDR3 protein: CASSPQTGSHEQFF